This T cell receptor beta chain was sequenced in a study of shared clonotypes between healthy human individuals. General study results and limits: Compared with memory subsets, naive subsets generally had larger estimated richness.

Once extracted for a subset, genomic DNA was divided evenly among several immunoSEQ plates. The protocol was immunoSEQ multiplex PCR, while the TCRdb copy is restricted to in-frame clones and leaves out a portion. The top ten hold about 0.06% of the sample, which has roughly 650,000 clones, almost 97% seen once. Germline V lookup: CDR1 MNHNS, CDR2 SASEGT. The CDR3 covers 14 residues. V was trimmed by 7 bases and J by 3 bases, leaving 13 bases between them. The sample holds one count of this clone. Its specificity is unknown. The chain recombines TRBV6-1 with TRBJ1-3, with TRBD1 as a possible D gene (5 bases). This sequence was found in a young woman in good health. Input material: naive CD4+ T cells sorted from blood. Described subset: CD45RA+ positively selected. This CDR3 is CASIVGVLGNTIYF. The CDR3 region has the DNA TGTGCCAGCATAGTAGGGGTACTTGGAAACACCATATATTTT.